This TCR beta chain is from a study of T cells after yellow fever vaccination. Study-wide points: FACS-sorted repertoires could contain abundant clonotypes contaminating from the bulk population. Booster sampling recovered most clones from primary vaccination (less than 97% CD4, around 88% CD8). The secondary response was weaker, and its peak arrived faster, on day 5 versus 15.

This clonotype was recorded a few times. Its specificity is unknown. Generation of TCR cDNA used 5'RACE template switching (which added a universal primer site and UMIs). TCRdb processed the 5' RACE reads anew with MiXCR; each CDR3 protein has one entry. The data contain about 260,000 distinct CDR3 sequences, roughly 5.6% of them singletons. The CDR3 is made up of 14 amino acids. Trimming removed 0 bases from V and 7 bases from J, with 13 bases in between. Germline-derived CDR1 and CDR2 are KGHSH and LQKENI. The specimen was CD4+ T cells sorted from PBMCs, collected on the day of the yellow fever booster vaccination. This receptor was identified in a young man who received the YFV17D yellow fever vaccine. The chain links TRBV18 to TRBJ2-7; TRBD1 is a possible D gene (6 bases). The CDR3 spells CASSPPGQSGEQYF. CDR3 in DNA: TGTGCCAGCTCACCACCGGGACAATCCGGGGAGCAGTACTTC.